This TCR beta chain was sequenced for a study of tumor-infiltrating T cells and Merkel cell polyomavirus (dated by TCRdb to 2016 to 2017). Concerning the study at large: The study examined CD8+ T cells specific for the Merkel cell polyomavirus KLL epitope in Merkel cell carcinoma patients. Varying disease stages were represented at patient presentation, and patients were followed for a median of 2.7 years (range roughly 1.1 to 6.0 years). Patients received varied, non-standardized therapies including chemotherapy, radiation and immunotherapies. In 15 or so samples, TRB sequencing was done on KLL-tetramer-sorted cells from blood or tumor-infiltrating lymphocytes, along with 12 matched whole-tumor samples. Most whole-tumor samples were 25-micron curls cut from formalin-fixed, paraffin-embedded tissue blocks. Of all the tumor samples in the study, one was a frozen nodal tumor digest and another was a flash-frozen core biopsy of a metastasis. Broad study findings and their caveats: A higher intratumoral fraction of KLL-specific T cells (about 1.7-18% versus roughly 0-0.15%) was associated with significantly improved MCC-specific survival. The small sample size of the study (n of about 13 patients) is recognized as a limitation. A significant MCC-specific survival advantage (P = 0.0051) was associated with tumors having more unique KLL-specific clonotypes (roughly 5-110 vs 0-3). Because only a single viral epitope was studied, T cells directed against other Merkel cell polyomavirus epitopes were not captured. KLL-specific TRB repertoires were diverse and mostly private, with just one public clonotype, shared by two patients, among over 350 unique sequences.

Libraries were constructed by the immunoSEQ multiplex PCR assay. Adaptive Biotechnologies (Seattle, WA) carried out genomic DNA extraction, TRB sequencing and normalization. Per the original workflow: Clonality was computed as one minus Shannon entropy of productive TRB sequences normalized by log2 of unique productive sequences. To identify KLL-specific clonotypes in tumors, TCRbeta CDR3 amino acid sequences were matched against the sequences from the tetramer-sorted sample of each patient. TCRdb took over this immuneACCESS table, retaining in-frame rearrangements with V and J assigned. Such tables are incomplete; in checked studies, under half of the missing clones stem from an unresolved V gene, and the remainder is unexplained. V and J calls and clone size are those listed in that table; D and trimming were worked out from the DNA. The sample table records around 25,000 clones; about 85% of these occur just once. The ten largest make up around 2.8% of the sample.

The CDR3 runs 13 amino acids, cysteine and phenylalanine included. The entry retains the CDR3 DNA only, 39 bases that are in frame from base 1. The V end gives up 4 bases and the J end 5 bases, leaving 2 bases in the junction not matched to a gene. Sequences MGHRA (CDR1) and YSYEKL (CDR2) are obtained from the germline V gene. Robust positive staining for Merkel cell polyomavirus Large T antigen was observed by immunohistochemistry in the tumors of all patients. About a dozen Merkel cell carcinoma patients were included, each with robust KLL-tetramer+ populations (above 0.04% of CD8+ T cells) in blood and/or cultured TIL. All patients were Caucasian, with a median age of approximately 69 years and a range of roughly 45 to 80 years. For patients with unknown primaries who presented with nodal disease, or in cases where primary tissue was insufficient, lymph node tumors were analyzed. In regard to this clone: The clone's antigen remains unknown. No base quality values were provided; no much bigger clone lies one nucleotide off.

The sequence derives from a man in his fifties or sixties with Merkel cell carcinoma. The chain is encoded by TRBV4-1 joined to TRBJ2-5, and 9 junction bases match TRBD2. Sequencing was performed on lymph node tissue. CDR3 sequence: CASSLGLAETQYF. The DNA sequence is as follows: TGCGCCAGCAGCCTGGGACTAGCTGAGACCCAGTACTTC.